This T cell receptor (beta chain) was recorded in a study of T cells in Graves' hyperthyroidism and ophthalmopathy. In this sample, this clonotype turned up many times. Researchers took RNA transcripts and amplified the TCR beta CDR3 regions from them. The TCR CDR3 first-round RT-PCR relied on the HTBI primer set. From the multiplex PCR reads, TCRdb called clonotypes with MiXCR, one entry per CDR3 protein. This sample has some 250,000 distinct CDR3 sequences, with about 14% found just once. The CDR3 covers 13 residues. Losses at the gene ends were 10 bases for V and 0 bases for J; bases not matched to a gene: 3. Germline-derived CDR1 and CDR2 are SNHLY and FYNNEI. The hyperthyroidism was newly diagnosed and had lasted under 2 months; the patients were aged 18 to 65.

J is TRBJ2-1 and V is TRBV2, with TRBD2 matching over 7 bases. The clonotype was recovered from a woman aged 35 to 49 with Graves' hyperthyroidism that later progressed to Graves' ophthalmopathy. Source material: blood. The CDR3 spells CAIKRDSYNEQFF. DNA of the CDR3: TGTGCCATTAAGCGGGACTCCTACAATGAGCAGTTCTTC.